This TCR beta chain was captured by sequencing in a study of T cell responses to AZD1222 COVID-19 vaccine (dated by TCRdb to 2020 to 2022). For the wider study: A total of 230 to 250 trial participants underwent TCR sequencing, of whom 207 received two doses of AZD1222 and about 26 received two doses of the MenACWY control vaccine. Trial participants were enrolled by age into subgroups of 18-55, 56-69 and 70-plus years, and roughly 150, 30 and 60 TCR-sequenced participants, respectively, were included in these subgroups. The research as a whole found: A significant rise in spike-specific TCR breadth and depth was observed after two AZD1222 doses relative to day 0 and relative to MenACWY recipients. Only a handful of AZD1222 recipients were SARS-CoV-2 seropositive at baseline, limiting conclusions about previously exposed vaccinees. Participants were mostly white British, with more females than males. The authors suggested clonal diversity may have been underestimated. The whole spike protein was spanned by vaccine-associated CD4 TCRs, and dominant responses were seen in regions 160-218 and 743-854. The 56-69-year group was small, and its depth increase did not reach significance, likely because of low power. Nearly half of unique spike-specific TCRs reportedly recognized epitopes outside regions mutated in the B.1.351 and B.1.1.7 variants. Because no samples from the day 14 peak response were available, repertoires could be characterized only after the peak T cell response.

The CDR3 regions of human TCRbeta chains were analyzed by immunosequencing. The paper's processing steps were these. Repertoire TCRs were matched against a reference library of SARS-CoV-2-specific TCRs generated with the MIRA antigen-specificity platform. Breadth was defined as the fraction of unique TCRs that were SARS-CoV-2-associated. Depth was defined as the fraction of total T cells that were SARS-CoV-2-associated. Using the MIRA data, each spike-specific TCR was assigned both to the spike region to which the TCR was reactive and to a CD4 or CD8 class. Log10-transformed breadth and depth values were compared by one-way ANOVA with Sidak's multiple comparisons tests. Held by TCRdb, this immuneACCESS table contains in-frame sequences only and omits some clones. Under half of the omission traces to an unresolved V gene where checked; the cause of the rest is unknown. V and J calls and clone size are given by that table; D and trimming were obtained from the DNA. This sample is represented by around 200,000 clones; about 93% of them were singletons. The top ten clones comprise around 0.97% of the sample.

CDR1 MGHRA and CDR2 YSYEKL were looked up in the germline V gene. Spanning cysteine to phenylalanine, the CDR3 consists of 14 amino acids. Solely the CDR3 DNA is kept, with 42 bases framed from the first base. V is cut by 0 bases and J by 2 bases, and the space between the germline ends is 8 bases. This clone was recorded a few times. The antigen it recognizes is unknown. No base quality values were provided; no much bigger clone lies one nucleotide off. Taken with the paper, the label for time point translates to: about 28 days (+/-7) after the second vaccine dose. The treatment or condition label on this specimen signifies: meningococcal conjugate vaccine given as trial control. The vaccinee samples were drawn from two UK trials, COV001 and COV002, one of which was a single-blind randomized controlled phase 2/3 trial testing AZD1222 (ChAdOx1 nCoV-19) in healthy adults. Trial participant PBMC samples were collected at day 0 and day 28 after the second dose for TCRbeta chain sequencing.

The clonotype originates from an adult who received the MenACWY meningococcal vaccine as a control. Sequenced material: peripheral blood, taken 28 days after the second dose of the MenACWY control vaccine. The V and J genes are TRBV4-1 and TRBJ2-7, with the D gene call left open. The CDR3 protein: CASSQEKGPYEQYF. The sequenced DNA: TGCGCCAGCAGCCAAGAAAAGGGTCCCTACGAGCAGTACTTC.